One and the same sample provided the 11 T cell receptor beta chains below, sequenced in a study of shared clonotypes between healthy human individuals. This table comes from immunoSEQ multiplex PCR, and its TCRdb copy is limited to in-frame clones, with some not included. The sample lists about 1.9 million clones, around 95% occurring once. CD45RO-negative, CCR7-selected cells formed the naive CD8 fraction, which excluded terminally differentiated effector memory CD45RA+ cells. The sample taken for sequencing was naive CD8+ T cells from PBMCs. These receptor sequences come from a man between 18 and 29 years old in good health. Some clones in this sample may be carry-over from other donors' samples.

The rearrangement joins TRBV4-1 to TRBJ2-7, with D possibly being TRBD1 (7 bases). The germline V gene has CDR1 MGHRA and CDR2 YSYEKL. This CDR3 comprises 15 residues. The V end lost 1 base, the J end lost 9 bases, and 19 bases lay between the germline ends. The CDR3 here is CASSQGSGGRFVQYF. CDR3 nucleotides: TGCGCCAGCAGCCAAGGGTCAGGGGGGCGGTTTGTGCAGTACTTC.

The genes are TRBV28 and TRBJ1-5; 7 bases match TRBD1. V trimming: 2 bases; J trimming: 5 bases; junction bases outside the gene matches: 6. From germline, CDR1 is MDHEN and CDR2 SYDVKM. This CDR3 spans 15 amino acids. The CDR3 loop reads CASSLEGAGDQPQHF. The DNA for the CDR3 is TGTGCCAGCAGTTTAGAGGGGGCGGGGGATCAGCCCCAGCATTTT.

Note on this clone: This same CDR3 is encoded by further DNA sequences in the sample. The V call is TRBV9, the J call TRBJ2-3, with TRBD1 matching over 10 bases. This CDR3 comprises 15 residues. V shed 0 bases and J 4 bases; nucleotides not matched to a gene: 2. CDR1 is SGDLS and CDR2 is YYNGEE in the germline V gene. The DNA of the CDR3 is TGTGCCAGCAGCGTAGCCGGGACAGGGGCAGATACGCAGTATTTT. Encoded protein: CASSVAGTGADTQYF. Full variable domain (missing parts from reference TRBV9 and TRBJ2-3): DSGVTQTPKHLITATGQRVTLRCSPRSGDLSVYWYQQSLDQGLQFLIQYYNGEERAKGNILERFSAQQFPDLHSELNLSSLELGDSALYFCASSVAGTGADTQYFGPGTRLTVL.

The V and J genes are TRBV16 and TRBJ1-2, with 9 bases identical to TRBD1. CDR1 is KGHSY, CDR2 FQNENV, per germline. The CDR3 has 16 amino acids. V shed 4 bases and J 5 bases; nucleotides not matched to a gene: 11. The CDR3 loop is CASSLNPGQGGYGYTF. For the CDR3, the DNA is TGTGCCAGCAGCCTAAATCCGGGACAGGGCGGATATGGCTACACCTTC.

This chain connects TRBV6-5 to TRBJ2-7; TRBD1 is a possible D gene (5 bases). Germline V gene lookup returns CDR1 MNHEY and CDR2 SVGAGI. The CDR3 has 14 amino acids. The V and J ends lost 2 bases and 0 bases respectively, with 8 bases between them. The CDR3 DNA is TGTGCCAGCAGTTACGCCACAGGCTCCTACGAGCAGTACTTC. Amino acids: CASSYATGSYEQYF.

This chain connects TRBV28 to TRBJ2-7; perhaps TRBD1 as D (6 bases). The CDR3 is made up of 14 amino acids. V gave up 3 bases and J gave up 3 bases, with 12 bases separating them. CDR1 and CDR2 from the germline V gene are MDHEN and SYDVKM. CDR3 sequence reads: CASSFSGTNYEQYF. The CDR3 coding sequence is TGTGCCAGCAGTTTTTCTGGGACAAACTACGAGCAGTACTTC.

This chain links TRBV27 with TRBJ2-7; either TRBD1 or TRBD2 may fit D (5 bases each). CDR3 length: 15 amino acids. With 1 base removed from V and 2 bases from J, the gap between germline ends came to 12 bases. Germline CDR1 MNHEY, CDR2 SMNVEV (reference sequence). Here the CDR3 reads CASSLYLGTPYEQYF. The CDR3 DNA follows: TGTGCCAGCAGTTTATACCTCGGGACCCCCTACGAGCAGTACTTC.

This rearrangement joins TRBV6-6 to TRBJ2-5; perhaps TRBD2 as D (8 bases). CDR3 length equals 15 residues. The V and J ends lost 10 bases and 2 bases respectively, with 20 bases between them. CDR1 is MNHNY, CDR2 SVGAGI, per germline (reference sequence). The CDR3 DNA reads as TGTGCCACTACGGGGGGGAGGGGGCCACAAGAGACCCAGTACTTC. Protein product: CATTGGRGPQETQYF.

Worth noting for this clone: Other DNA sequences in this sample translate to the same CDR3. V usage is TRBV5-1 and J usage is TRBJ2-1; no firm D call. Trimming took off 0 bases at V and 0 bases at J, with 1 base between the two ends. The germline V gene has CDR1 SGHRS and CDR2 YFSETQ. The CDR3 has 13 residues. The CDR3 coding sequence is TGCGCCAGCAGCTTGGTCTCCTACAATGAGCAGTTCTTC. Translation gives CASSLVSYNEQFF.

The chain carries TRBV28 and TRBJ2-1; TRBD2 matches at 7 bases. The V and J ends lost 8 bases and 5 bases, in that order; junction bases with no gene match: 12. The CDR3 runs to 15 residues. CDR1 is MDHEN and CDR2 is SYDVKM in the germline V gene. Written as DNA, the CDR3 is TGTGCCAGCCGACTTCGCCTAGCGGACCACAATGAGCAGTTCTTC. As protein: CASRLRLADHNEQFF. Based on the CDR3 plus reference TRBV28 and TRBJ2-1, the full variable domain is DVKVTQSSRYLVKRTGEKVFLECVQDMDHENMFWYRQDPGLGLRLIYFSYDVKMKEKGDIPEGYSVSREKKERFSLILESASTNQTSMYLCASRLRLADHNEQFFGPGTRLTVL.

CDR3: CASSQELGQTNTEAFF. CDR3 bases: TGTGCCAGCAGCCAAGAGCTAGGCCAGACGAACACTGAAGCTTTCTTT. J is TRBJ1-1 and V is TRBV4-2; D ambiguous. Between the trimmed V and J ends, which lost 0 bases and 1 base, there was a span of 12 bases. The germline CDR1 and CDR2 sequences are LGHNA and YNFKEQ. The CDR3 spans 16 residues.